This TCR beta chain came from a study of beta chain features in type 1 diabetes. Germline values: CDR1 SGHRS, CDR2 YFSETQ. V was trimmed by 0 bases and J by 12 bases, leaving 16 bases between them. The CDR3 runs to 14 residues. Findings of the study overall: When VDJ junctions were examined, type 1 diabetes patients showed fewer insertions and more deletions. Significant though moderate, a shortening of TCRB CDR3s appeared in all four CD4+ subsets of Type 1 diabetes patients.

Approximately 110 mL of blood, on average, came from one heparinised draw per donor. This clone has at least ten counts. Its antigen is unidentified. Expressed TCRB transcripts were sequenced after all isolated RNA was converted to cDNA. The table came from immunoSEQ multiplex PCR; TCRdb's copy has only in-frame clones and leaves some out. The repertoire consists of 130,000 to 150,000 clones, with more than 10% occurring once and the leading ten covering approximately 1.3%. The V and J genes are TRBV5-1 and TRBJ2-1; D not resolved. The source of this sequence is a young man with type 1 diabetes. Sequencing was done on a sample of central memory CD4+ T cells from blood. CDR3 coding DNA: TGCGCCAGCAGCTTGGCCAATTTCGGGTCAGCGCAGTTCTTC. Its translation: CASSLANFGSAQFF.